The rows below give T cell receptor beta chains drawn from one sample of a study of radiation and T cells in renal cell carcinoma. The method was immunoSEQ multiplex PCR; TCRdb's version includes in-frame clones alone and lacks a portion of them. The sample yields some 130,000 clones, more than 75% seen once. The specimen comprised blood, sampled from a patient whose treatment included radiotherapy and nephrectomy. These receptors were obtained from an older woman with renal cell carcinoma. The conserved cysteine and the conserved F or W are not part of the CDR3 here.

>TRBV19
ASSMGQGGSPLH
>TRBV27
ASSPPRGNSPLH
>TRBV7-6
ASSFGDRGNTGELF
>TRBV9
ASSEDISNQPQH
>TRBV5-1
ASSLVGQPQETQY
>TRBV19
ASSIRLLSDTEAF
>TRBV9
ASSGSGSFNSPLH
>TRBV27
ASRLHQTDTQY
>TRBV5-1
ASSGQTRVNTGELF
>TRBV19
ASRPPGTEGIQY
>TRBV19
ASSIQGSTGELF
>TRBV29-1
SVDRGHEQY
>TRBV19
ASSQGQGLGYT
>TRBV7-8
ASSSDRGWGGELF
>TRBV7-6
ASSLDPSRNQPQH